A selection of T cell receptor beta chains follows, all from one sample in a study of blood T cell repertoires in COVID-19. Assay used: immunoSEQ multiplex PCR; TCRdb lists only in-frame clones, some missing. This table has about 200,000 clones, roughly 80% appearing once. Material for sequencing was peripheral blood. The source of these receptors is a woman of 80 years or more with COVID-19, enrolled during active disease. Both conserved end residues are part of each CDR3. Each record gives: V gene, D gene, clone size, J gene, CDR3 protein, CDR3 DNA. A D gene is named only where the DNA matches it firmly. Size values are once, few and many counts, or a class for expanded clones, and some rows have none.

>TRBV10-1|.|.|TRBJ2-7
CASSGPQGHPYEQYF
TGCGCCAGCAGTGGCCCACAGGGTCACCCCTACGAGCAGTACTTC
>TRBV6-5|.|once|TRBJ2-1
CASSLEATAPRFF
TGTGCCAGCAGCCTAGAGGCGACGGCCCCGCGATTCTTC
>TRBV7-8|.|.|TRBJ1-6
CASSLDRYSPLHF
TGTGCCAGCAGCTTAGACAGATATTCACCCCTCCACTTT
>TRBV24-1|.|.|TRBJ2-1
CATRRLAHPSSYNEQFF
TGTGCGACCCGGCGGCTAGCGCACCCTAGCTCCTACAATGAGCAGTTCTTC
>TRBV28|.|once|TRBJ2-5
CASSRLRALYQETQYF
TGTGCCAGCAGCCGGTTGAGGGCTTTGTACCAAGAGACCCAGTACTTC
>TRBV7-9|.|.|TRBJ1-1
CAGQGRARTEAFF
TGTGCCGGCCAGGGGAGGGCGCGAACTGAAGCTTTCTTT
>TRBV29-1|.|.|TRBJ2-3
CSVVGTRSSTDTQYF
TGCAGCGTTGTCGGTACTCGCTCGAGCACAGATACGCAGTATTTT
>TRBV24-1|TRBD1|.|TRBJ1-2
CATSAGGYGYTF
TGTGCCACCAGTGCAGGGGGCTATGGCTACACCTTC
>TRBV24-1|TRBD1|.|TRBJ1-2
CATRGPGQGFTF
TGTGCCACCAGGGGACCGGGACAGGGTTTCACCTTC
>TRBV10-1|.|few|TRBJ1-2
CASSESTNGYTF
TGCGCCAGCAGTGAGTCGACAAATGGCTACACCTTC
>TRBV4-1|TRBD2|.|TRBJ2-3
CASRLAGVDTQYF
TGCGCCAGCCGACTAGCGGGAGTGGATACGCAGTATTTT
>TRBV30|TRBD2|.|TRBJ2-1
CAWRSGTSGRSPYNEQFF
TGTGCCTGGAGGTCCGGGACTAGCGGGAGGTCGCCTTACAATGAGCAGTTCTTC
>TRBV19|.|.|TRBJ1-1
CASSNPTMGGRNTEAFF
TGTGCCAGTAGTAATCCCACCATGGGGGGAAGAAACACTGAAGCTTTCTTT
>TRBV30|TRBD1|.|TRBJ2-2
CAWRNRGRNTGELFF
TGTGCCTGGAGGAACAGGGGGCGAAACACCGGGGAGCTGTTTTTT
>TRBV11-2|.|.|TRBJ1-1
CASSRQISEAFF
TGTGCCAGCAGCAGACAGATCTCTGAAGCTTTCTTT
>TRBV20-1|.|.|TRBJ1-2
CSAYRTDGYTF
TGCAGTGCATATAGGACAGATGGCTACACCTTC
>TRBV2|.|.|TRBJ1-3
CASLFAGDGNTIYF
TGTGCCAGCCTATTTGCAGGGGACGGAAACACCATATATTTT
>TRBV19|.|.|TRBJ1-5
CASSNGGGRRLLNQPQHF
TGTGCCAGTAGCAACGGGGGGGGCAGAAGGCTACTCAATCAGCCCCAGCATTTT
>TRBV11-2|TRBD2|.|TRBJ2-5
CASSPQPISGRVRETQYF
TGTGCCAGCAGCCCGCAGCCTATTAGCGGGAGGGTCAGGGAGACCCAGTACTTC
>TRBV7-9|.|.|TRBJ1-4
CASSGRGNNEKLFF
TGTGCCAGCAGCGGGAGGGGAAATAATGAAAAACTGTTTTTT
>TRBV7-6|.|.|TRBJ1-3
CASRPQGVGNTIYF
TGTGCCAGCAGACCCCAGGGTGTCGGAAACACCATATATTTT
>TRBV19|TRBD1|.|TRBJ2-5
CASSGQGQETQYF
TGTGCCAGTTCCGGACAGGGCCAAGAGACCCAGTACTTC
>TRBV27|.|.|TRBJ1-4
CASSRTNGANEKLFF
TGTGCCAGCAGCCGTACAAACGGGGCTAATGAAAAACTGTTTTTT
>TRBV27|.|.|TRBJ1-5
CASQSAASPNQPQHF
TGTGCCAGCCAATCCGCGGCTTCACCTAATCAGCCCCAGCATTTT
>TRBV5-1|.|.|TRBJ1-2
CASSFDRNYGYTF
TGCGCCAGCAGCTTCGACAGAAACTATGGCTACACCTTC
>TRBV29-1|.|.|TRBJ1-1
CSATGTPNEAFF
TGCAGCGCTACCGGGACACCTAATGAAGCTTTCTTT
>TRBV6-4|TRBD2|.|TRBJ2-7
CASSGLAGAEQYF
TGTGCCAGCAGTGGACTAGCGGGGGCCGAGCAGTACTTC
>TRBV18|.|.|TRBJ2-1
CASSPTWQGNNEQFF
TGTGCCAGCTCACCCACGTGGCAGGGCAACAATGAGCAGTTCTTC
>TRBV11-3|.|.|TRBJ2-7
CASSQRGGPGYEQYF
TGTGCCAGCAGCCAGAGAGGCGGGCCGGGCTACGAGCAGTACTTC
>TRBV18|.|.|TRBJ1-3
CASSPNDISGNTIYF
TGTGCCAGCTCACCAAACGACATCTCTGGAAACACCATATATTTT
>TRBV6-5|TRBD1|.|TRBJ1-1
CASSYSYRGLTEAFF
TGTGCCAGCAGTTACTCATACAGGGGGCTGACTGAAGCTTTCTTT
>TRBV6-5|.|few|TRBJ2-1
CASTLSRLTGEQFF
TGTGCCAGCACCCTCAGTAGACTAACGGGTGAGCAGTTCTTC
>TRBV9|TRBD2|.|TRBJ2-3
CASSPSGGGSTDTQYF
TGTGCCAGCAGCCCTAGCGGCGGGGGGAGCACAGATACGCAGTATTTT
>TRBV11-2|TRBD1|.|TRBJ1-5
CASSSTGVDNQPQHF
TGTGCCAGCAGCTCAACAGGGGTGGACAATCAGCCCCAGCATTTT
>TRBV3-1/TRBV3-2|TRBD2|.|TRBJ2-2
CASSQDSKGLVSTGELFF
TGTGCCAGCAGCCAAGATAGCAAAGGACTAGTAAGCACCGGGGAGCTGTTTTTT
>TRBV7-9|.|.|TRBJ2-3
CASSFEVADTQYF
TGTGCCAGCAGCTTCGAGGTCGCAGATACGCAGTATTTT
>TRBV18|TRBD2|few|TRBJ2-3
CASSPPGLAGTDTQYF
TGTGCCAGCTCACCACCCGGGTTAGCGGGGACAGATACGCAGTATTTT
>TRBV28|.|.|TRBJ2-1
CASSPAWAGTRDEQFF
TGTGCCAGCAGTCCAGCCTGGGCAGGCACGAGGGATGAGCAGTTCTTC
>TRBV6-6|.|.|TRBJ2-6
CASISLWANVLTF
TGTGCCAGCATTTCCCTCTGGGCCAACGTCCTGACTTTC
>TRBV2|.|.|TRBJ1-1
CASRDRPPREAFF
TGTGCCAGCAGAGATAGACCGCCCAGGGAAGCTTTCTTT
>TRBV5-1|.|.|TRBJ2-1
CASSLGGVYNEQFF
TGCGCCAGCAGCCTGGGAGGAGTCTACAATGAGCAGTTCTTC
>TRBV18|TRBD2|.|TRBJ2-2
CASRLAGTVGELFF
TGTGCCAGCCGACTAGCGGGAACTGTCGGGGAGCTGTTTTTT
>TRBV24-1|TRBD1|.|TRBJ2-5
CATSDLQGDTRETQYF
TGTGCCACCAGTGATTTGCAGGGGGACACTAGGGAGACCCAGTACTTC
>TRBV24-1|TRBD2|.|TRBJ2-3
CATSEWTSGRAPYTQYF
TGTGCCACCAGTGAGTGGACTAGCGGGAGGGCCCCGTATACGCAGTATTTT
>TRBV6-5|TRBD2|.|TRBJ2-3
CASKTSGRGTDTQYF
TGTGCCAGCAAGACTAGCGGGAGAGGCACAGATACGCAGTATTTT
>TRBV6-5|TRBD2|.|TRBJ2-6
CASSRGVGANVLTF
TGTGCCAGCAGTCGGGGGGTTGGGGCCAACGTCCTGACTTTC
>TRBV2|.|.|TRBJ1-6
CASSLDRVNSPLHF
TGTGCCAGCAGCCTAGACAGAGTCAATTCACCCCTCCACTTT
>TRBV28|TRBD1|.|TRBJ1-5
CASSSLFDRGLFSNQPQHF
TGTGCCAGCAGTTCACTATTTGACAGGGGCCTATTTAGCAATCAGCCCCAGCATTTT
>TRBV6-5|.|.|TRBJ1-2
CASSSGQGTGYTF
TGTGCCAGCAGTTCCGGCCAGGGGACGGGCTACACCTTC
>TRBV6-5|.|once|TRBJ1-5
CASCISGASNQPQHF
TGTGCCAGCTGTATTTCGGGAGCGAGCAATCAGCCCCAGCATTTT
>TRBV5-1|TRBD1|.|TRBJ1-4
CASSQAGTGDEKLFF
TGCGCCAGCAGCCAAGCCGGGACAGGGGATGAAAAACTGTTTTTT
>TRBV28|.|.|TRBJ1-4
CASSSALGRGNEKLFF
TGTGCCAGCAGCTCTGCTTTGGGTCGGGGGAATGAAAAACTGTTTTTT
>TRBV6-5|TRBD2|.|TRBJ2-7
CASTQGRGVSTEQYF
TGTGCCAGCACCCAAGGGCGGGGGGTTAGTACCGAGCAGTACTTC
>TRBV7-3|.|.|TRBJ2-3
CASSLIPGLPNPNTQYF
TGTGCCAGCAGCTTAATTCCGGGACTCCCGAACCCAAATACGCAGTATTTT